This passage covers 15 T cell receptor beta chains from one sample sequenced in a study of blood T cell repertoires in COVID-19. Repertoires were generated with immunoSEQ multiplex PCR, while TCRdb's copy carries only in-frame clones and drops some. The sample has 200,000 to 250,000 clones, roughly four fifths seen once. Material: peripheral blood. Receptors originate from a woman aged 40-49 years with acute or convalescent COVID-19.

This sequence joins TRBV5-5 and TRBJ1-5; D is unclear. Per germline, CDR1 SGHKS and CDR2 YYEKEE (reference sequence). The CDR3 is 14 residues long. Deletions cut 0 bases from V and 7 bases from J, with 11 bases between. The CDR3 is CASSLDRVPQPQHF. The CDR3 nucleotides read TGTGCCAGCAGCTTGGATCGGGTACCGCAGCCCCAGCATTTT. The whole variable domain, remainder taken from reference TRBV5-5 and TRBJ1-5, is DAGVTQSPTHLIKTRGQQVTLRCSPISGHKSVSWYQQVLGQGPQFIFQYYEKEERGRGNFPDRFSARQFPNYSSELNVNALLLGDSALYLCASSLDRVPQPQHFGDGTRLSIL.

Here the CDR3 DNA reads TGCGCCAGCAGCCAACTTGGACAGGGCCCCTACGAGCAGTACTTC. Its translation: CASSQLGQGPYEQYF. The chain is built from TRBV4-1 and TRBJ2-7; 8 bases agree with TRBD1. The length of the CDR3 is 15 residues. The ends lost 2 bases at V and 2 bases at J; junction bases unmatched: 5. CDR1 is MGHRA and CDR2 is YSYEKL in the germline V gene.

The chain has TRBV11-2 and TRBJ2-7, with 7 nucleotides matching TRBD2. Germline V gives CDR1 SGHAT, CDR2 FQNNGV. CDR3 length: 15 amino acids. Germline trimming cut 5 bases from V and 7 bases from J; bases unmatched to any gene: 14. The CDR3, as DNA: TGTGCCAGCAGCGACGCAGGGTCGCTCGGGGGGGAGCAGTACTTC. Amino acid sequence: CASSDAGSLGGEQYF.

This chain joins TRBV6-5 and TRBJ2-7; 12 bases are a match to TRBD1. CDR1 MNHEY and CDR2 SVGAGI come from the germline V gene. After removal of 6 bases from V and 6 bases from J, the junction contained 6 bases not matched to a gene. This CDR3 contains 14 residues. The CDR3 is CASRRGQGASEQYF. CDR3 nucleotide sequence: TGTGCCAGCAGGAGGGGACAGGGGGCGTCCGAGCAGTACTTC.

The rearrangement uses TRBV6-6 and TRBJ1-2; D gene unclear. Germline V gives CDR1 MNHNY, CDR2 SVGAGI (reference sequence). CDR3 size: 15 residues. V dropped 0 bases and J dropped 4 bases, with 12 bases sitting between them. The CDR3 coding sequence is TGTGCCAGCAGTTACTCGGAAGAGGCTCCCTATGGCTACACCTTC. The encoded protein is CASSYSEEAPYGYTF.

This clone was picked up a small number of times. The CDR3 sequence is CASNPQGTYEQYF. The DNA for the CDR3 is TGTGCCAGCAACCCACAGGGAACCTACGAGCAGTACTTC. This rearrangement joins TRBV2 to TRBJ2-7; a weak D match, TRBD1 (6 bases). The germline gives CDR1 SNHLY, CDR2 FYNNEI. The ends were cut back, 7 bases at V and 2 bases at J, with 12 bases in the middle. CDR3 length: 13 amino acids.

The genes are TRBV29-1 and TRBJ1-1; D is possibly TRBD1 (5 bases). The CDR3 is made up of 14 amino acids. V gave up 7 bases and J gave up 5 bases, with 20 bases separating them. Germline V gene sequence: CDR1 SQVTM, CDR2 ANQGSEA. The CDR3 sequence is CSAKKVRGGTEAFF. The CDR3 DNA is TGCAGCGCCAAGAAGGTCCGGGGGGGGACTGAAGCTTTCTTT.

This CDR3 reads CASSVGMRGSSPLHF. The CDR3 nucleotides are TGTGCCAGCAGCGTAGGAATGAGGGGGTCCTCACCCCTCCACTTT. This chain connects TRBV9 to TRBJ1-6; tentatively, D is TRBD1 (6 bases). The CDR3 is made up of 15 amino acids. Trimming stripped 0 bases from V and 10 bases from J, with 14 bases between. Germline V CDR1 and CDR2: SGDLS, YYNGEE.

The gene calls are TRBV11-2 and TRBJ1-3, with D maybe TRBD1 (5 bases). The length of the CDR3 is 16 residues. V lost 5 bases, J lost 4 bases, and 18 bases lay in between. Germline CDR1 and CDR2: SGHAT and FQNNGV. DNA of the CDR3: TGTGCCAGCAGCGAGCAAAGGGGCCTTATGGGAAACACCATATATTTT. Translation: CASSEQRGLMGNTIYF. The entire variable domain, with the rest obtained from reference TRBV11-2 and TRBJ1-3, is as follows: EAGVAQSPRYKIIEKRQSVAFWCNPISGHATLYWYQQILGQGPKLLIQFQNNGVVDDSQLPKDRFSAERLKGVDSTLKIQPAKLEDSAVYLCASSEQRGLMGNTIYFGEGSWLTVV.

The rearrangement joins TRBV5-1 to TRBJ2-3, with D perhaps matching TRBD1 (5 bases). The ends were cut back, 2 bases at V and 0 bases at J, with 7 bases in the middle. CDR1 and CDR2 from the germline V gene are SGHRS and YFSETQ. The CDR3 runs to 14 residues. The CDR3 DNA is TGCGCCAGCAGCTTACAGGAGAGCACAGATACGCAGTATTTT. It encodes CASSLQESTDTQYF.

The chain has TRBV11-2 and TRBJ2-5, with 11 bases aligning to TRBD2. The germline CDR1 and CDR2 sequences are SGHAT and FQNNGV. V lost 1 base to trimming and J lost 5 bases; unmatched junction nucleotides: 3. The length of the CDR3 is 15 residues. CDR3 nucleotides: TGTGCCAGCAGCTTAGTTTCTAGCGGGAGGGAGACCCAGTACTTC. It codes for CASSLVSSGRETQYF.

V usage is TRBV7-3 and J usage is TRBJ2-1; possibly TRBD2 for D (6 bases). The V end lost 5 bases, the J end lost 7 bases, and 12 bases lay between the germline ends. Per germline, CDR1 SGHTA and CDR2 FQGTGA. This CDR3 comprises 13 residues. The CDR3 nucleotides are TGTGCCAGCAGCCCTCCTGGGAGGAATGAGCAGTTCTTC. It translates to CASSPPGRNEQFF.

A single count supports this clone. The V gene is TRBV5-1, the J gene TRBJ1-1; tentatively, D is TRBD1 (6 bases). The CDR3 is 14 amino acids. V dropped 7 bases and J dropped 1 base, with 14 bases sitting between them. Per the germline V gene, CDR1 is SGHRS and CDR2 is YFSETQ. CDR3 coding DNA: TGCGCCAGCGGGTTTACAGGGAGGAACACTGAAGCTTTCTTT. Encoded protein: CASGFTGRNTEAFF.

The rearrangement joins TRBV4-3 to TRBJ2-7; 8 bases fit TRBD1. This CDR3 has 14 amino acids. Trimming removed 7 bases from V and 5 bases from J; junction bases left unmatched: 10. The germline V gene encodes CDR1 LGHNA and CDR2 YSLEER. The CDR3 spells CASNNPGGEHEQYF. DNA of the CDR3: TGCGCCAGCAATAACCCAGGGGGCGAACACGAGCAGTACTTC.

The V gene is TRBV7-2, the J gene TRBJ2-2, with D possibly being TRBD2 (5 bases). Germline V gives CDR1 SGHTA, CDR2 FQGNSA. The CDR3 extends over 12 amino acids. V dropped 5 bases and J dropped 8 bases, with 9 bases sitting between them. Here the CDR3 reads CASSPEGGELFF. The CDR3 DNA follows: TGTGCCAGCAGCCCAGAGGGAGGGGAGCTGTTTTTT.